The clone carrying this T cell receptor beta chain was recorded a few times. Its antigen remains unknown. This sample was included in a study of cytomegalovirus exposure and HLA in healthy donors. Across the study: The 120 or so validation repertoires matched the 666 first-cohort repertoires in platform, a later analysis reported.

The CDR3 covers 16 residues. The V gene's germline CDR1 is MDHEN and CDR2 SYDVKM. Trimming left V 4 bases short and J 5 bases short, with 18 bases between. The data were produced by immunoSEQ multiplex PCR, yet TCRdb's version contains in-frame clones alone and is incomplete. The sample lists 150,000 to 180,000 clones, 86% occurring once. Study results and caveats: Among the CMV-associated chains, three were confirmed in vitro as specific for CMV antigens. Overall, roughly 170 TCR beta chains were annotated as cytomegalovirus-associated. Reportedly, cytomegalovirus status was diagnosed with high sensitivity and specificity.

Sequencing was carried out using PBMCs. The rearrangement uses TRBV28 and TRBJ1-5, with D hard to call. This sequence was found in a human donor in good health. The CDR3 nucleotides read TGTGCCAGCAGTTCCATCGATCAGTGGAGAGATCAGCCCCAGCATTTT. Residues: CASSSIDQWRDQPQHF.